A single sample gave rise to the 20 T cell receptor beta chains below, sequenced in a study of cytomegalovirus exposure and HLA in healthy donors. The PCR was carried out with 60 Vbeta primers and 13 Jbeta primers. Here immunoSEQ multiplex PCR was the method, and the copy in TCRdb shows in-frame clones only, minus some. The table has about 160,000 clones, around 73% seen once. Sequenced material: PBMCs. The receptors originated from a male donor in good health and CMV-seronegative.

This clone has a handful of counts. This chain connects TRBV27 to TRBJ2-3; 7 bases are shared with TRBD1. Trimming at V came to 5 bases and at J to 6 bases, leaving 2 bases not matched to a gene. Germline assignment: CDR1 MNHEY and CDR2 SMNVEV (reference sequence). The length of the CDR3 is 12 residues. The CDR3, as DNA: TGTGCCAGCAGTCCCAGGGGGGATACGCAGTATTTT. Protein product: CASSPRGDTQYF.

This chain connects TRBV27 to TRBJ2-2; D unclear. The CDR3 is 14 residues long. Germline V lookup: CDR1 MNHEY, CDR2 SMNVEV (reference sequence). Trimming pared 4 bases from V and 4 bases from J, leaving 10 bases between. The CDR3 sequence: CASSSSSRTGELFF. The CDR3 bases are TGTGCCAGCAGTTCTTCTTCGCGCACCGGGGAGCTGTTTTTT.

V usage is TRBV6-5 and J usage is TRBJ1-2, with D perhaps matching TRBD1 (6 bases). V lost 5 bases to trimming and J lost 3 bases, with 10 bases between them. CDR3 length equals 13 residues. Germline CDR1 MNHEY, CDR2 SVGAGI. CDR3 sequence: CASSRGQHYGYTF. DNA of the CDR3: TGTGCCAGCAGTCGCGGACAGCACTATGGCTACACCTTC.

This clone has a handful of counts. The V and J genes are TRBV29-1 and TRBJ1-3; 7 bases match TRBD1. The CDR3 spans 18 residues. Germline V gene data show CDR1 as SQVTM and CDR2 as ANQGSEA. V shed 0 bases and J 0 bases; nucleotides not matched to a gene: 11. The DNA of the CDR3 is TGCAGCGTTGAAGATGGAATGGGGACAGCGAACTCTGGAAACACCATATATTTT. It encodes CSVEDGMGTANSGNTIYF.

The chain links TRBV19 to TRBJ2-6, with TRBD2 matching over 7 bases. This CDR3 has 14 amino acids. In germline, CDR1 is LNHDA, CDR2 SQIVND (reference sequence). The trim removed 6 bases at V and 2 bases at J, leaving 1 base unmatched. The CDR3 loop reads CASRGGAGANVLTF. The CDR3 DNA follows: TGTGCCAGTAGGGGGGGGGCTGGGGCCAACGTCCTGACTTTC.

The chain couples TRBV18 to TRBJ1-4; D is undetermined. V lost 1 base, J lost 0 bases, and 6 bases lay in between. This CDR3 has 15 amino acids. Germline V gene sequence: CDR1 KGHSH, CDR2 LQKENI. CDR3 sequence: CASSPQESTNEKLFF. The CDR3 nucleotides read TGTGCCAGCTCACCACAGGAGTCAACTAATGAAAAACTGTTTTTT.

The chain has TRBV7-9 and TRBJ2-5, with 7 positions matching TRBD2. The CDR3 runs to 15 residues. After removal of 5 bases from V and 2 bases from J, the junction contained 8 bases not matched to a gene. Germline CDR1 and CDR2: SEHNR and FQNEAQ (reference sequence). In DNA, the CDR3 is TGTGCCAGCAGCGTCCAGGGAGGGAGGCAAGAGACCCAGTACTTC. Its protein product is CASSVQGGRQETQYF.

In its sample, this clone was seen a few times. The CDR3 is CAIGTIYEQYF. The DNA of the CDR3 is TGTGCCATCGGTACTATCTACGAGCAGTACTTC. The V call is TRBV10-3, the J call TRBJ2-7; no definite D call. Germline V gene lookup returns CDR1 ENHRY and CDR2 SYGVKD. The CDR3 contains 11 residues. The germline V and J ends were trimmed by 8 bases and 3 bases, with 8 bases remaining between them.

The V gene is TRBV27, the J gene TRBJ1-1; D gene unclear. Germline CDR1 is MNHEY and CDR2 is SMNVEV (reference sequence). V dropped 6 bases and J dropped 1 base, with 12 bases sitting between them. This CDR3 is 14 amino acids long. In DNA form, the CDR3 reads TGTGCCAGCAGAGGTGCGGTCCGGAACACTGAAGCTTTCTTT. Translation gives CASRGAVRNTEAFF.

This chain links TRBV11-2 with TRBJ2-2, with TRBD2 matching 11 bases. CDR3 length equals 17 residues. Germline assignment: CDR1 SGHAT and CDR2 FQNNGV. The V gene end was trimmed by 4 bases and the J gene end by 6 bases; junction bases not matched to a gene: 10. The CDR3 spells CASSSTTSGSWAGELFF. CDR3 sequence (DNA): TGTGCCAGCAGCTCGACTACTAGCGGGAGTTGGGCCGGGGAGCTGTTTTTT. Drawing the rest from reference TRBV11-2 and TRBJ2-2, the complete variable domain is EAGVAQSPRYKIIEKRQSVAFWCNPISGHATLYWYQQILGQGPKLLIQFQNNGVVDDSQLPKDRFSAERLKGVDSTLKIQPAKLEDSAVYLCASSSTTSGSWAGELFFGEGSRLTVL.

The chain couples TRBV7-8 to TRBJ2-1; the match to TRBD2 covers 10 bases. V lost 4 bases to trimming and J lost 9 bases; unmatched junction nucleotides: 3. Per the germline V gene, CDR1 is SGHVS and CDR2 is FQNEAQ. The CDR3 covers 13 residues. The CDR3 nucleotides read TGTGCCAGCAGCTCGGGACTAGCGAGTGAGCAGTTCTTC. It specifies CASSSGLASEQFF.

CDR3 in DNA: TGTGCCAGCAGCTTATCAGGGTCCTTGAATAATTCACCCCTCCACTTT. Its protein is CASSLSGSLNNSPLHF. This chain uses TRBV7-2 with TRBJ1-6, with D possibly being TRBD1 (5 bases). CDR3 length: 16 amino acids. Germline-derived CDR1 and CDR2 are SGHTA and FQGNSA. V lost 2 bases and J 5 bases, leaving 13 bases between the germline ends. Combining the CDR3 with reference TRBV7-2 and TRBJ1-6 gives the whole variable domain GAGVSQSPSNKVTEKGKDVELRCDPISGHTALYWYRQSLGQGLEFLIYFQGNSAPDKSGLPSDRFSAERTGGSVSTLTIQRTQQEDSAVYLCASSLSGSLNNSPLHFGNGTRLTVT.

The chain joins TRBV4-1 to TRBJ2-3, with 8 bases lining up with TRBD2. CDR1 is MGHRA and CDR2 is YSYEKL in the germline V gene. V was pared by 3 bases and J by 2 bases, with 4 bases of the junction left unmatched. The CDR3 consists of 15 residues. CDR3 in DNA: TGCGCCAGCAGCCAGAGCGGGAGTGTCACAGATACGCAGTATTTT. It encodes CASSQSGSVTDTQYF.

On this clone itself: The same CDR3 arises from other DNA sequences in this sample as well. This chain connects TRBV7-9 to TRBJ2-5; possibly TRBD2 for D (6 bases). Germline V gives CDR1 SEHNR, CDR2 FQNEAQ (reference sequence). This CDR3 is built from 18 residues. Deletions cut 5 bases from V and 4 bases from J, with 26 bases between. CDR3 region: CASSPARRGLAGRETQYF. The CDR3 DNA is TGTGCCAGCAGCCCAGCCCGAAGGGGACTGGCTGGTCGAGAGACCCAGTACTTC.

This clone has a handful of counts. The chain joins TRBV7-9 to TRBJ2-5, with 8 bases that match TRBD1. The CDR3 totals 16 residues. Germline lookup yields CDR1 SEHNR and CDR2 FQNEAQ (reference sequence). The ends lost 3 bases at V and 5 bases at J; junction bases unmatched: 11. Here the CDR3 reads CASSLEAGGTLETQYF. The CDR3 bases are TGTGCCAGCAGCTTGGAGGCAGGGGGCACTTTGGAGACCCAGTACTTC.

The V and J genes are TRBV18 and TRBJ2-1, with 9 bases aligning to TRBD2. This CDR3 contains 15 residues. CDR1 is KGHSH, CDR2 LQKENI, per germline. The trim removed 3 bases at V and 8 bases at J, leaving 8 bases unmatched. The CDR3 DNA sequence: TGTGCCAGCTCACCGGGGCGGGAGGGCCGGTATGAGCAGTTCTTC. It yields the protein CASSPGREGRYEQFF.

The sample holds a few counts of this clone. This chain uses TRBV6-5 with TRBJ1-2; D is possibly TRBD1 (6 bases). The CDR3 has 15 amino acids. V shed 0 bases and J shed 7 bases, with 15 bases lying between them. Germline V gene sequence: CDR1 MNHEY, CDR2 SVGAGI. The CDR3 DNA reads TGTGCCAGCAGTTACTCGGCGGGGGCGTTCGGTGGCTACACCTTC. Translation gives CASSYSAGAFGGYTF.

The chain links TRBV6-6 to TRBJ1-5; no definite D call. Germline CDR1 reads MNHNY; CDR2 reads SVGAGI (reference sequence). CDR3 length: 14 residues. Trimming removed 2 bases from V and 4 bases from J, with 9 bases in between. CDR3 region: CASSYGQDNQPQHF. The CDR3 nucleotides read TGTGCCAGCAGTTACGGGCAGGATAATCAGCCCCAGCATTTT.

There are a few counts of this clone. This sequence joins TRBV7-8 and TRBJ2-5; no clear D gene. V shed 2 bases and J shed 5 bases, with 9 bases lying between them. Germline values: CDR1 SGHVS, CDR2 FQNEAQ. CDR3 length equals 13 residues. The chain's CDR3 is CASSLSLHETQYF. In nucleotides, the CDR3 is TGTGCCAGCAGCTTAAGCCTTCACGAGACCCAGTACTTC.

This clone has only one observation. This chain joins TRBV4-1 and TRBJ1-1; 9 bases are a match to TRBD1. This CDR3 comprises 16 residues. Germline V lookup: CDR1 MGHRA, CDR2 YSYEKL. V shed 0 bases and J 2 bases; nucleotides not matched to a gene: 4. CDR3: CASSQDYTGGNTEAFF. The DNA of the CDR3 is TGCGCCAGCAGCCAAGATTATACAGGGGGCAACACTGAAGCTTTCTTT.